These 15 T cell receptor beta chains were all obtained from the same sample, sequenced in a study of regulatory T cells in long-lasting Graves disease. In building TCR beta libraries, iRepertoire HTBI primers were used together with Arm-PCR of CDR3 regions. TCRdb re-derived calls from the multiplex PCR reads in MiXCR, one entry per CDR3 protein. The table records more than 400,000 distinct CDR3 sequences, roughly 16% of them present only once. Indicated time point: newly diagnosed GD, antithyroid drugs for less than 3 months. After RNA was extracted from PBMCs, the TCR library was made from it. This sample was also put to use in a study of T cells in Graves' hyperthyroidism and ophthalmopathy.

The sample here was peripheral blood mononuclear cells (PBMCs), taken at new diagnosis, from a patient treated with antithyroid drugs. Every receptor here comes from a man between 40 and 49 years old with Graves disease.

This clonotype has at least ten counts. The chain uses TRBV5-1 and TRBJ2-3, with 15 bases lining up with TRBD2. V gave up 7 bases and J gave up 4 bases; unmatched junction bases: 1. From germline, CDR1 is SGHRS and CDR2 YFSETQ. The CDR3 runs to 14 residues. CDR3 sequence reads: CASGLAGGADTQYF. The CDR3, as DNA: TGCGCCAGCGGACTAGCGGGAGGGGCAGATACGCAGTATTTT.

This clonotype was seen many times. The junction shows a germline mismatch at one end, possibly a read error. The gene calls are TRBV7-9 and TRBJ1-1; D is possibly TRBD1 (5 bases). CDR3 length: 12 amino acids. Germline V gene data show CDR1 as SEHNR and CDR2 as FQNEAQ (reference sequence). Here the CDR3 DNA reads TGTGCCAGCAGCCCGGGGCGGCAGGGCGGCGTCTTT. Its translation is CASSPGRQGGVF.

This clonotype was observed many times. The V call is TRBV28, the J call TRBJ1-5; D possibly corresponds to TRBD1 (5 bases). Germline lookup yields CDR1 MDHEN and CDR2 SYDVKM. V was trimmed by 4 bases and J by 0 bases, leaving 16 bases between them. The CDR3 length is 17 residues. The CDR3 bases are TGTGCCAGCAGTTCCCCCTCCCAGGGTTATAGCAATCAGCCCCAGCATTTT. Amino acid sequence: CASSSPSQGYSNQPQHF.

This clonotype was seen ten or more times. The CDR3 protein is CASSLAFLGRTGELFF. The CDR3 DNA reads as TGTGCCAGCAGCTTAGCGTTCTTGGGACGCACCGGGGAGCTGTTTTTT. This rearrangement joins TRBV7-2 to TRBJ2-2; D is perhaps TRBD1 or TRBD2 (5 bases each). The CDR3 runs to 16 residues. With 0 bases removed from V and 4 bases from J, the gap between germline ends came to 12 bases. Germline lookup yields CDR1 SGHTA and CDR2 FQGNSA.

In its sample, this clonotype was seen many times. V and J are TRBV3-1 and TRBJ2-1, with D tentatively TRBD1 (5 bases). The ends were cut back, 8 bases at V and 9 bases at J, with 17 bases in the middle. There are 13 residues in the CDR3. Germline values: CDR1 LGHDT, CDR2 YNNKEL (reference sequence). The CDR3 region is CASRQGSAREQFF. The DNA of the CDR3 is TGTGCCAGCCGTCAGGGCTCGGCTCGTGAGCAGTTCTTC.

This clonotype was recorded many times. The chain carries TRBV3-1 and TRBJ2-1, with TRBD2 matching over 8 bases. Per the germline V gene, CDR1 is LGHDT and CDR2 is YNNKEL (reference sequence). This CDR3 has 14 residues. V was clipped by 4 bases and J by 7 bases; unmatched bases: 6. CDR3 sequence (DNA): TGTGCCAGCAGCCGGGGACGGGAGGGTAATGAGCAGTTCTTC. Residues: CASSRGREGNEQFF.

This clonotype has a handful of counts. The chain is built from TRBV11-2 and TRBJ2-1; D perhaps matches TRBD2 (5 bases). CDR3 size: 20 residues. V was shortened by 2 bases and J by 0 bases, with 23 bases between the two germline ends. Per germline, CDR1 SGHAT and CDR2 FQNNGV. The chain's CDR3 is CASSLRLASLLMSSYNEQFF. CDR3 nucleotides: TGTGCCAGCAGCTTACGATTGGCTAGCTTATTGATGAGCTCCTACAATGAGCAGTTCTTC.

The chain joins TRBV10-3 to TRBJ1-3; D is ambiguous. V was shortened by 4 bases and J by 1 base, with 5 bases between the two germline ends. The germline V gene has CDR1 ENHRY and CDR2 SYGVKD. The CDR3 has 13 residues. The DNA of the CDR3 is TGTGCCATCAGTGGAGGGTCTGGAAACACCATATATTTT. Its protein is CAISGGSGNTIYF.

On this clonotype: A much larger clone lies one base from this, so it may be a read error. The genes are TRBV7-9 and TRBJ1-3; D call uncertain. The CDR3 covers 14 residues. Germline V lookup: CDR1 SEHNR, CDR2 FQNEAQ (reference sequence). The CDR3, as DNA: TGTGCCAGCAGCTTGAGTTCTCCTGGAAACACCGTATATTTT. Its translation is CASSLSSPGNTVYF.

This clonotype was seen ten or more times. The rearrangement uses TRBV2 and TRBJ2-5; TRBD1 is a possible D gene (6 bases). CDR3 size: 15 residues. CDR1 is SNHLY and CDR2 is FYNNEI in the germline V gene. Trimming removed 2 bases from V and 5 bases from J, with 15 bases in between. In nucleotides, the CDR3 is TGTGCCAGCAGTGAACCAGGGGCAGGGAGCGAGACCCAGTACTTC. This codes for CASSEPGAGSETQYF.

This clonotype was detected ten times or more. The chain recombines TRBV18 with TRBJ2-5, with a weak D call TRBD2 (5 bases). This CDR3 has 15 amino acids. Germline loops: CDR1 KGHSH, CDR2 LQKENI. V lost 2 bases to trimming and J lost 5 bases, with 15 bases between them. The CDR3 reads CASSPTRAAGETQYF. In nucleotides, the CDR3 is TGTGCCAGCTCACCAACGAGGGCCGCCGGGGAGACCCAGTACTTC.

The rearrangement joins TRBV10-3 to TRBJ1-1, with D maybe TRBD1 (6 bases). Germline loops: CDR1 ENHRY, CDR2 SYGVKD. V dropped 7 bases and J dropped 2 bases, with 14 bases sitting between them. The CDR3 has 14 residues. The CDR3 DNA follows: TGTGCCATCAACCCCTCACAGGGAAACACTGAAGCTTTCTTT. Translation: CAINPSQGNTEAFF.

Many counts were recorded for this clonotype. The CDR3 region has the DNA TGTGCCAGCAGTGAATTCAGAAGCACAGATACGCAGTATTTT. Protein product: CASSEFRSTDTQYF. The rearrangement uses TRBV2 and TRBJ2-3; D is uncertain. The germline gives CDR1 SNHLY, CDR2 FYNNEI. The V end lost 2 bases, the J end lost 0 bases, and 6 bases lay between the germline ends. The CDR3 covers 14 residues.

This clonotype showed up many times. The chain joins TRBV29-1 to TRBJ2-7; D ambiguous. CDR1 is SQVTM, CDR2 ANQGSEA, per germline. This CDR3 comprises 12 residues. The germline V and J ends were trimmed by 6 bases and 3 bases, with 12 bases remaining between them. The CDR3, as DNA: TGCAGCGTAAAGGGAAGTGTCTACGAGCAGTACTTC. This encodes CSVKGSVYEQYF.

The chain employs TRBV7-6 and TRBJ1-2, with a possible D match to TRBD1 (5 bases). Germline V lookup: CDR1 SGHVS, CDR2 FNYEAQ. This CDR3 has 13 residues. V lost 6 bases, J lost 1 base, and 9 bases lay in between. The chain's CDR3 is CASRRDRNYGYTF. CDR3 DNA: TGTGCCAGCAGACGGGACCGTAACTATGGCTACACCTTC.